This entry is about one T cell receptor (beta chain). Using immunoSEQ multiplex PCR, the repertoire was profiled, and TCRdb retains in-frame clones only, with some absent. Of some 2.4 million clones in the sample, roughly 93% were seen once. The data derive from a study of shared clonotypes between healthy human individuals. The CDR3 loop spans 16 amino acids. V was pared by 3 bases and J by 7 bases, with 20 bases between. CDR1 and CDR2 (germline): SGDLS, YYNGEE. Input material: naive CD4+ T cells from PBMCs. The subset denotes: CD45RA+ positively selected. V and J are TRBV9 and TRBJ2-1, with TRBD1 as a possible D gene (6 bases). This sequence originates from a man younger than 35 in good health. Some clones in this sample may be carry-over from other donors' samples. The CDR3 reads CASSAQGRPSVNEQFF. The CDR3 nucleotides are TGTGCCAGCAGCGCACAGGGTCGGCCATCGGTGAATGAGCAGTTCTTC.